This TCR beta chain was found in a study of sequential checkpoint blockade in melanoma. Study-level information: Randomization was 1:1 between first-line nivolumab→ipilimumab and ipilimumab→nivolumab. Each arm's sequence ended with maintenance nivolumab.

Trimming cost V 5 bases and J 5 bases, with 9 bases left between them. The CDR3 totals 13 residues. Germline V lookup: CDR1 LNHDA, CDR2 SQIVND (reference sequence). Clones were sequenced by immunoSEQ multiplex PCR, and TCRdb holds only the in-frame ones, with some missing. The profile covers 20,000 or so clones, with over 70% appearing a single time and around 34% taken by the ten largest. Treatment here: randomized to nivolumab then ipilimumab (arm A) or the reverse (arm B). DNA-damaging chemotherapy had not been given to any patient beforehand. Live CD3+CD8+ CD19− CD56− cells were sorted from PBMCs.

Sequencing was performed on CD8+ T cells sorted from blood (inferred from file names), taken from a patient given nivolumab and ipilimumab in sequence. The chain is built from TRBV19 and TRBJ2-2; no firm D call. This TCR derives from a human donor with melanoma. The CDR3 DNA sequence: TGTGCCAGTAGTGCTTCGCGGACCGGGGAGCTGTTTTTT. Encoded protein: CASSASRTGELFF.